Reported below is one TCR beta chain. These data belong to a study of cytomegalovirus exposure and HLA in healthy donors. Study details: Unique TCR beta sequences numbering over 100 million came from around 180 million T cells in an earlier analysis.

CDR3 length equals 11 residues. The V and J ends lost 6 bases and 1 base respectively, with 3 bases between them. CDR1 and CDR2 (germline): MNHEY, SVGAGI. Vbeta (60) and Jbeta (13) primers were used in the PCR. Here immunoSEQ multiplex PCR was the method, and the copy in TCRdb shows in-frame clones only, minus some. This sample has fewer than 200,000 clones, with more than 60% found just once. The chain combines TRBV6-5 with TRBJ1-2; D is undetermined. The receptor was derived from a male donor in good health and CMV-seronegative. Sequenced input: PBMCs. Written as DNA, the CDR3 is TGTGCCAGCAGCGGTAACTATGGCTACACCTTC. The encoded protein is CASSGNYGYTF.